This T cell receptor beta chain was captured by sequencing in a study of blood T cell repertoires in COVID-19. Study overall: Sources were T cells, B-cell-depleted T cells, or PBMCs; the material itself was cDNA or gDNA.

This clone was picked up many times. Repertoires were generated with immunoSEQ multiplex PCR, while TCRdb's copy carries only in-frame clones and drops some. In the table there are around 120,000 clones, approximately 86% of which are singletons. The CDR3 is 18 residues long. Germline loops: CDR1 MNHEY, CDR2 SVGEGT. Trimming removed 0 bases from V and 2 bases from J; junction bases left unmatched: 13. The chain employs TRBV6-2 or TRBV6-3 and TRBJ2-7; 7 positions agree with TRBD2. Input material: peripheral blood. This receptor was taken from a woman between 45 and 60 years old with active or convalescent COVID-19. The CDR3 reads CASSYSMGRGRWTYEQYF. DNA of the CDR3: TGTGCCAGCAGTTACTCGATGGGACGCGGGAGATGGACCTACGAGCAGTACTTC.